One and the same sample provided the 25 T cell receptor beta chains below, sequenced in a study of blood T cell repertoires in COVID-19. Generated by immunoSEQ multiplex PCR, the TCRdb table keeps only in-frame clones and is missing some. This table holds roughly 150,000 clones, approximately 79% found once. Sequenced material: peripheral blood. The receptor source for this set is an elderly woman with acute or convalescent COVID-19.

V usage is TRBV5-4 and J usage is TRBJ2-5; a weak D match, TRBD2 (7 bases). Per the germline V gene, CDR1 is SGHNT and CDR2 is YYREEE (reference sequence). Deletions cut 6 bases from V and 3 bases from J, with 21 bases between. This CDR3 comprises 16 residues. The CDR3 protein is CASTSPEGGAEETQYF. The DNA for the CDR3 is TGTGCCAGCACCTCCCCTGAAGGGGGGGCCGAAGAGACCCAGTACTTC.

This sequence joins TRBV7-9 and TRBJ2-7; D is unclear. The CDR3 is made up of 13 amino acids. CDR1 and CDR2 (germline): SEHNR, FQNEAQ (reference sequence). V was pared by 5 bases and J by 2 bases, with 10 bases between. CDR3 in DNA: TGTGCCAGCAGCCCGCGTGTGGCCTACGAGCAGTACTTC. Its protein is CASSPRVAYEQYF.

J is TRBJ2-1 and V is TRBV28; 8 nucleotides line up with TRBD2. The V segment lost 6 bases and the J segment 2 bases; nucleotides outside the gene matches: 3. Germline CDR1 and CDR2: MDHEN and SYDVKM. The CDR3 contains 14 residues. The CDR3 loop is CASRSSGPYNEQFF. The CDR3 coding sequence is TGTGCCAGCAGGTCTAGCGGGCCCTACAATGAGCAGTTCTTC.

The rearrangement uses TRBV6-1 and TRBJ1-5, with D unresolved. Looked up from germline, CDR1 is MNHNS and CDR2 is SASEGT. The CDR3 has 14 residues. With 1 base removed from V and 4 bases from J, the gap between germline ends came to 8 bases. CDR3 in DNA: TGTGCCAGCAGTGAAGGAGGCAAAAATCAGCCCCAGCATTTT. This sequence encodes CASSEGGKNQPQHF.

The chain links TRBV15 to TRBJ2-5, with 8 bases identical to TRBD1. The CDR3 is made up of 16 amino acids. Germline loops: CDR1 LNHNV, CDR2 YYDKDF (reference sequence). Trimming at V came to 1 base and at J to 2 bases, leaving 6 bases not matched to a gene. CDR3 loop: CATSRGATGGQETQYF. CDR3 DNA sequence: TGTGCCACCAGCAGAGGGGCAACAGGGGGGCAAGAGACCCAGTACTTC. Combining the CDR3 with reference TRBV15 and TRBJ2-5 gives the whole variable domain DAMVIQNPRYQVTQFGKPVTLSCSQTLNHNVMYWYQQKSSQAPKLLFHYYDKDFNNEADTPDNFQSRRPNTSFCFLDIRSPGLGDTAMYLCATSRGATGGQETQYFGPGTRLLVL.

This chain connects TRBV18 to TRBJ2-3, with TRBD2 matching 11 bases. V trimming: 3 bases; J trimming: 3 bases; junction bases outside the gene matches: 5. This CDR3 has 16 amino acids. Germline V gene data show CDR1 as KGHSH and CDR2 as LQKENI. In nucleotides, the CDR3 is TGTGCCAGCTCACCTCTAGCGGGAGGTTGGACAGATACGCAGTATTTT. It encodes CASSPLAGGWTDTQYF.

This clone was detected only a few times. J is TRBJ1-2 and V is TRBV15; 8 bases fit TRBD1. From germline, CDR1 is LNHNV and CDR2 YYDKDF (reference sequence). This CDR3 contains 14 residues. Trimming cost V 5 bases and J 8 bases; bases outside gene matches: 10. The chain's CDR3 is CATSFRSTGGGYTF. CDR3 nucleotides: TGTGCCACCAGCTTTCGATCTACAGGGGGAGGCTACACCTTC.

The V gene is TRBV29-1, the J gene TRBJ2-3, with a possible D match to TRBD1 (6 bases). V lost 5 bases and J 6 bases, leaving 9 bases between the germline ends. This CDR3 comprises 11 residues. CDR1 and CDR2 from the germline V gene are SQVTM and ANQGSEA. The CDR3 protein is CSVTGLDTQYF. In DNA, the CDR3 is TGCAGCGTTACAGGGCTTGATACGCAGTATTTT.

The chain recombines TRBV6-5 with TRBJ2-5, with 8 bases that match TRBD1. The trim removed 1 base at V and 1 base at J, leaving 5 bases unmatched. Germline loops: CDR1 MNHEY, CDR2 SVGAGI. This CDR3 is 16 amino acids long. CDR3 sequence: CASSYWTGIVQETQYF. DNA for the CDR3: TGTGCCAGCAGTTACTGGACAGGGATCGTCCAAGAGACCCAGTACTTC.

The rearrangement links TRBV5-1 to TRBJ1-4; D might be TRBD1 (5 bases). This CDR3 is built from 19 residues. Deletions cut 1 base from V and 0 bases from J, with 19 bases between. From germline, CDR1 is SGHRS and CDR2 YFSETQ. CDR3 DNA sequence: TGCGCCAGCAGCTTGAGGGGTATCACCGTCTCGGCAACTAATGAAAAACTGTTTTTT. Its translation is CASSLRGITVSATNEKLFF.

This clone was found once. The V and J genes are TRBV19 and TRBJ1-5; D not certain. Germline V gene data show CDR1 as LNHDA and CDR2 as SQIVND (reference sequence). The ends were cut back, 8 bases at V and 3 bases at J, with 11 bases in the middle. The CDR3 covers 13 residues. CDR3 protein: CASSDTLNQPQHF. In nucleotides, the CDR3 is TGTGCCAGTTCTGACACCCTCAATCAGCCCCAGCATTTT.

This clone was counted once. The V gene is TRBV3-1 (or the pseudogene TRBV3-2), the J gene TRBJ1-1; D not certain. The germline V gene encodes CDR1 LGHDT and CDR2 YNNKEL (reference sequence). The CDR3 runs 14 residues. With 3 bases removed from V and 2 bases from J, the gap between germline ends came to 10 bases. This CDR3 is CASSHLPGNTEAFF. The CDR3 DNA sequence: TGTGCCAGCAGCCATCTTCCGGGAAACACTGAAGCTTTCTTT.

V is TRBV7-2 and J is TRBJ2-2, with D possibly being TRBD1 (6 bases). Germline CDR1 and CDR2: SGHTA and FQGNSA. This CDR3 region has 16 residues. V lost 4 bases and J lost 3, with 15 bases in between. CDR3 in amino acids: CASSSKTGKDTGELFF. The DNA for the CDR3 is TGTGCCAGCAGCTCGAAAACAGGGAAGGACACCGGGGAGCTGTTTTTT.

This chain links TRBV4-1 with TRBJ1-2; possible D gene TRBD1, 5 bases. Trimming shortened V by 4 bases and J by 4 bases, and 13 bases separated the two germline ends. Germline CDR1 MGHRA, CDR2 YSYEKL. CDR3 length: 14 amino acids. CDR3 amino acids: CASSRGPQGYGYTF. The CDR3, as DNA: TGCGCCAGCAGCCGCGGACCGCAGGGCTATGGCTACACCTTC.

The chain employs TRBV18 and TRBJ2-1; TRBD2 aligns across 8 bases. V trimming: 0 bases; J trimming: 0 bases; junction bases outside the gene matches: 7. CDR3 length equals 18 residues. The germline V gene has CDR1 KGHSH and CDR2 LQKENI. The CDR3 sequence: CASSPPLAGVSSYNEQFF. CDR3 nucleotide sequence: TGTGCCAGCTCACCACCCCTAGCGGGCGTCAGCTCCTACAATGAGCAGTTCTTC.

This sequence joins TRBV19 and TRBJ2-3, with 8 bases identical to TRBD1. The CDR3 spans 15 residues. V was pared by 4 bases and J by 1 base, with 4 bases of the junction left unmatched. Germline CDR1 is LNHDA and CDR2 is SQIVND (reference sequence). CDR3 amino acids: CASSKTGAGTDTQYF. CDR3 DNA sequence: TGTGCCAGTAGTAAGACAGGGGCCGGCACAGATACGCAGTATTTT. The full variable domain, with the rest looked up from reference TRBV19 and TRBJ2-3, is DGGITQSPKYLFRKEGQNVTLSCEQNLNHDAMYWYRQDPGQGLRLIYYSQIVNDFQKGDIAEGYSVSREKKESFPLTVTSAQKNPTAFYLCASSKTGAGTDTQYFGPGTRLTVL.

As for this clone: Other DNA sequences in the sample encode the same CDR3. The chain carries TRBV5-6 and TRBJ2-7; maybe TRBD1 (6 bases). Trimming removed 4 bases at V and 2 bases at J, with 10 bases between. CDR1 and CDR2 (germline): SGHDT, YYEEEE. CDR3 size: 13 residues. CDR3 loop: CASSLDRPYEQYF. The CDR3 DNA reads TGTGCCAGCAGCCTGGACAGACCCTACGAGCAGTACTTC.

The chain links TRBV6-2 or TRBV6-3 to TRBJ2-7; D ambiguous. Germline CDR1 reads MNHEY; CDR2 reads SVGEGT. The CDR3 runs 12 residues. Trimming removed 7 bases at V and 2 bases at J, with 9 bases between. CDR3 DNA sequence: TGTGCCAGCACCCCCGGTCCCTACGAGCAGTACTTC. Translation gives CASTPGPYEQYF.

This chain joins TRBV24-1 and TRBJ2-5, with a weak D call TRBD2 (6 bases). Germline V CDR1 and CDR2: KGHDR, SFDVKD. V was cut by 0 bases and J by 5 bases, with 12 bases left in between. The CDR3 has 15 amino acids. CDR3 region: CATSDLNRGGETQYF. The CDR3 DNA reads as TGTGCCACCAGTGATTTGAATAGGGGAGGTGAGACCCAGTACTTC.

The chain couples TRBV2 to TRBJ1-1; 7 positions match TRBD1. V trimming: 3 bases; J trimming: 3 bases; junction bases outside the gene matches: 4. CDR1 and CDR2 from the germline V gene are SNHLY and FYNNEI. The CDR3 extends over 14 amino acids. The CDR3 DNA reads TGTGCCAGCAGTGACCCGGGACAGTACACTGAAGCTTTCTTT. The encoded protein is CASSDPGQYTEAFF.

The chain has TRBV5-1 and TRBJ2-1; perhaps TRBD2 as D (6 bases). Germline V gene lookup returns CDR1 SGHRS and CDR2 YFSETQ. With 2 bases removed from V and 0 bases from J, the gap between germline ends came to 9 bases. The CDR3 has 15 residues. The CDR3 region has the DNA TGCGCCAGCAGCTTAGAGGGACTCTCCTACAATGAGCAGTTCTTC. Translation: CASSLEGLSYNEQFF.

The chain uses TRBV19 and TRBJ1-3, with D tentatively TRBD1 (5 bases). The germline CDR1 and CDR2 sequences are LNHDA and SQIVND (reference sequence). This CDR3 is built from 16 residues. Trimming left V 7 bases short and J 4 bases short, with 20 bases between. CDR3 nucleotides: TGTGCCAGTATGCCCAGGATCGGGGGTGCCGGAAACACCATATATTTT. Translating gives CASMPRIGGAGNTIYF.

The chain combines TRBV11-3 with TRBJ1-1; a possible D gene is TRBD1 (6 bases). CDR1 is SGHNT and CDR2 is YENEEA in the germline V gene. V lost 5 bases, J lost 9 bases, and 19 bases lay in between. There are 14 residues in the CDR3. This CDR3 reads CASSPGTSESQAFF. CDR3 nucleotide sequence: TGTGCCAGCAGCCCAGGGACATCCGAGTCCCAAGCTTTCTTT.

Only a few counts were recorded for this clone. This sequence joins TRBV11-2 and TRBJ2-7; unclear D gene. Deletions cut 2 bases from V and 1 base from J, with 6 bases between. The CDR3 sequence is 13 residues long. Germline V gene data show CDR1 as SGHAT and CDR2 as FQNNGV. CDR3 DNA: TGTGCCAGCAGCTTACTACAGTCCTACGAGCAGTACTTC. This translates into CASSLLQSYEQYF. Looking up the rest from reference TRBV11-2 and TRBJ2-7 gives the full variable domain: EAGVAQSPRYKIIEKRQSVAFWCNPISGHATLYWYQQILGQGPKLLIQFQNNGVVDDSQLPKDRFSAERLKGVDSTLKIQPAKLEDSAVYLCASSLLQSYEQYFGPGTRLTVT.

V gene TRBV5-1 combines with J gene TRBJ2-5; possible D gene TRBD1, 5 bases. This CDR3 region has 13 residues. Trimming stripped 7 bases from V and 1 base from J, with 11 bases between. Looked up from germline, CDR1 is SGHRS and CDR2 is YFSETQ. The CDR3 loop reads CASGRQPQETQYF. Here the CDR3 DNA reads TGCGCCAGCGGCCGACAGCCCCAAGAGACCCAGTACTTC.